The rows below give T cell receptor beta chains drawn from one sample of a study of cytomegalovirus exposure and HLA in healthy donors. The repertoire was sequenced with immunoSEQ multiplex PCR; TCRdb's copy has only in-frame clones and lacks some. There are some 160,000 clones in the sample; about 80% occur only once, and approximately 2.5% lies in the top ten. The source material was PBMCs. The receptors were gathered from a man aged 60 to 69 in good health and CMV-seronegative. The CDR3 runs from the conserved cysteine through the conserved F or W. A D gene is named only where the DNA matches it firmly. Clone size is stated in some rows and not others, as once, few, many or a class when expanded.

TRBV4-2,-,TRBJ2-3,TRBD1,TGTGCCAGCAGCCTACACCGGGACAGGGACAGCACAGATACGCAGTATTTT,CASSLHRDRDSTDTQYF
TRBV7-3,-,TRBJ2-2,-,TGTGCCAGCAGCTTAGCGGGGTGGTATAACACCGGGGAGCTGTTTTTT,CASSLAGWYNTGELFF
TRBV28,-,TRBJ2-7,-,TGTGCCAGCAACACCCCCGGGCAGGGTATGATCCACGAGCAGTACTTC,CASNTPGQGMIHEQYF
TRBV15,-,TRBJ1-5,TRBD1,TGTGCCACCAGCTCCCAACAGGGGCAGCCCCAGCATTTT,CATSSQQGQPQHF
TRBV2,-,TRBJ1-1,-,TGTGCCAGCAGTGGGGAAGGGGACACTGAAGCTTTCTTT,CASSGEGDTEAFF
TRBV13,once,TRBJ2-5,-,TGTGCCAGCACCTCAAGGGAGTACGGGGGTCAAGAGACCCAGTACTTC,CASTSREYGGQETQYF
TRBV19,-,TRBJ2-7,TRBD1,TGTGCCAGTAGCGGGACAGGGTTCCACGAGCAGTACTTC,CASSGTGFHEQYF
TRBV6-6,-,TRBJ2-7,TRBD1,TGTGCCAGCAGTTACTCGAAACAGGGGGATTACGAGCAGTACTTC,CASSYSKQGDYEQYF
TRBV6-1,-,TRBJ2-7,-,TGTGCCAGCAGGTTGACTGCGGGTATCTACGAGCAGTACTTC,CASRLTAGIYEQYF
TRBV6-1,-,TRBJ1-2,-,TGTGCCACCACTCTAACCGGGGGGGACTATGGCTACACCTTC,CATTLTGGDYGYTF
TRBV12-5,-,TRBJ2-5,TRBD2,TGTGCTAGTGGTGAGACTAGCGGGGCTCGGTGGGGGGCCCAGTACTTC,CASGETSGARWGAQYF
TRBV5-6,once,TRBJ2-7,-,TGTGCCAGCAGCCAGGTTGCAGGCTACGAGCAGTACTTC,CASSQVAGYEQYF
TRBV7-2,-,TRBJ2-1,TRBD2,TGTGCCAGCAGCTTAGCCTCCGCGGGAGGGCAGCAGTTCTTC,CASSLASAGGQQFF
TRBV6-5,-,TRBJ1-2,-,TGTGCCAGCAGTTTGGACGGACTCTATGGCTACCCCTTC,CASSLDGLYGYPF
TRBV5-1,-,TRBJ1-1,-,TGCGCCAGCAGCTTGGAAACAGAGAACACTGAAGCTTTCTTT,CASSLETENTEAFF
TRBV14,-,TRBJ2-5,-,TGTGCCAGCAGCCAAGTCGAGGAGACCCAGTACTTC,CASSQVEETQYF
TRBV10-3,-,TRBJ1-2,-,TGTGCCATCAGTGAGGTTGGGGGCTACCCCTTC,CAISEVGGYPF
TRBV30,-,TRBJ1-5,-,TGTGCCTGGAGTCCGGGGGTGGAACAGCCCCAGCATTTT,CAWSPGVEQPQHF
TRBV28,-,TRBJ2-3,-,TGTGCTACCGGTAGCAGCACAGATACGCAGTATTTT,CATGSSTDTQYF
TRBV5-4,-,TRBJ1-4,TRBD1,TGTGCCAGCAGCTTACCGGGACAGGGTTACGAAAAACTGTTTTTT,CASSLPGQGYEKLFF
TRBV9,once,TRBJ2-5,-,TGTGCCAGCAGCGCCCGAACAGGGCTGGAGACCCAGTACTTC,CASSARTGLETQYF
TRBV25-1,once,TRBJ1-2,-,TGTGCCAGCAGTGAATCTAGGGGGATGAACTATGGCTACACCTTC,CASSESRGMNYGYTF
TRBV6-4,-,TRBJ2-3,-,TGTGCCAGCAGTGACGCCGTGGCCGGCGGAGCTAGCACAGATACGCAGTATTTT,CASSDAVAGGASTDTQYF
TRBV27,-,TRBJ2-6,-,TGTGCCAGCAGTTTATTTGGCGGTCTGGGGGCCAACGTCCTGACTTTC,CASSLFGGLGANVLTF
TRBV5-4,-,TRBJ1-2,TRBD1,TGTGCCAGCAGCTTGGCAGGGGGCGACTATGGCTACACCTTC,CASSLAGGDYGYTF
TRBV10-3,-,TRBJ2-7,TRBD2,TGTGCCATCAGTGACACGGGACTAGCGGGAGCATACGAGCAGTACTTC,CAISDTGLAGAYEQYF
TRBV5-6,-,TRBJ2-2,-,TGTGCCAGCAGCTTACGCAGGTCGGAACTCACCGGGGAGCTGTTTTTT,CASSLRRSELTGELFF
TRBV18,-,TRBJ1-4,TRBD1,TGTGCCAGCTCACCGTATTCAACGGGACAGGGGTCTAATGAAAAACTGTTTTTT,CASSPYSTGQGSNEKLFF
TRBV19,-,TRBJ2-1,TRBD2,TGTGCCACGACTAGCGGGAGTACGTATGAGCAGTTCTTC,CATTSGSTYEQFF
TRBV12-2,-,TRBJ1-6,-,TGTGCAAGTCGCTTAGCCGGGACTCCCGGGAGTGTTAATTCACCCCTCCACTTT,CASRLAGTPGSVNSPLHF
TRBV5-1,-,TRBJ1-1,-,TGCGCCAGCAGCTTGTCACAGTTTGCCACTGAAGCTTTCTTT,CASSLSQFATEAFF
TRBV5-6,-,TRBJ2-2,-,TGTGCCAGCTTCTCTTGGGGGCGGGCGAACACCGGGGAGCTGTTTTTT,CASFSWGRANTGELFF
TRBV6-1,-,TRBJ2-2,-,TGTGCCAGCAGTGAAGCTGGGGCAGGGCTCGATACCGGGGAGCTGTTTTTT,CASSEAGAGLDTGELFF
TRBV28,-,TRBJ2-7,TRBD1,TGTGCCAGCAGTCCCTCGGGACAGGGTCCCAACGAGCAGTACTTC,CASSPSGQGPNEQYF